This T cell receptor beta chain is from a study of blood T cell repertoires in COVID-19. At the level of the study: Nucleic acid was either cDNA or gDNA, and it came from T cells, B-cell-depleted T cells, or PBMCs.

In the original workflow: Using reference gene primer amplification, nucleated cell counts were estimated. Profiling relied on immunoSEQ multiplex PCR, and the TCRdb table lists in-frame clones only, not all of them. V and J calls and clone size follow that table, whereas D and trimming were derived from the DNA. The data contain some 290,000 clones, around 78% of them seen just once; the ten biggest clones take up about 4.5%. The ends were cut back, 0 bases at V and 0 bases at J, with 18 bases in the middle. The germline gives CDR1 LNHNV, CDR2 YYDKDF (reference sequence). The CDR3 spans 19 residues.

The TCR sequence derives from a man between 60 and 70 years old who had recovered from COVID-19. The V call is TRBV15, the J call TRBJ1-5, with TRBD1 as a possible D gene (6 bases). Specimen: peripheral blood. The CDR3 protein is CATSRDLMGAQLSNQPQHF. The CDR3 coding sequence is TGTGCCACCAGCAGAGATCTTATGGGGGCACAACTTAGCAATCAGCCCCAGCATTTT.